Each of the 21 T cell receptor beta chains below was sequenced from the same sample in a study of Ad26.COV2.S vaccination and SARS-CoV-2 variants. This table comes from immunoSEQ multiplex PCR, and its TCRdb copy is limited to in-frame clones, with some not included. The sample includes roughly 460,000 clones, about 88% seen only once; the top ten take 1.5% to 2%. Treatment described: around 19 received Ad26.COV2.S at low or high dose, single or two shots; about 5 received placebo; per-sample allocation not given. Sampling was performed 63 days after the first vaccine or placebo injection. The input for sequencing was peripheral blood, taken in a trial of Ad26.COV2.S vaccine versus placebo. These receptor sequences come from a person between 18 and 59 years old who received the Ad26.COV2.S COVID-19 vaccine or a placebo.

The chain employs TRBV11-3 and TRBJ2-5; D gene unclear. This CDR3 comprises 13 residues. With 3 bases removed from V and 3 bases from J, the gap between germline ends came to 8 bases. The germline CDR1 and CDR2 sequences are SGHNT and YENEEA. The CDR3 is CASSFAYKETQYF. In DNA form, the CDR3 reads TGTGCCAGCAGCTTCGCTTACAAAGAGACCCAGTACTTC.

CDR3 region: CASSLFGDYEQYF. The DNA for the CDR3 is TGTGCCAGCAGCCTTTTCGGGGACTACGAGCAGTACTTC. V and J are TRBV5-4 and TRBJ2-7, with D maybe TRBD2 (5 bases). The CDR3 is 13 residues long. V was pared by 4 bases and J by 3 bases, with 11 bases between. Per germline, CDR1 SGHNT and CDR2 YYREEE (reference sequence).

This clone was counted ten times or more. The V gene is TRBV19, the J gene TRBJ1-4; D call uncertain. The CDR3 sequence is 13 residues long. V lost 7 bases and J lost 10, with 16 bases in between. Germline CDR1 is LNHDA and CDR2 is SQIVND (reference sequence). CDR3 sequence reads: CASTSTLAAKLFF. The CDR3 DNA reads TGTGCCAGTACCTCGACCCTCGCGGCAAAACTGTTTTTT.

The chain is built from TRBV14 and TRBJ1-2; TRBD1 agrees at 8 bases. Germline V gene lookup returns CDR1 SGHDN and CDR2 FVKESK. The CDR3 is made up of 15 amino acids. V shed 2 bases and J 3 bases; nucleotides not matched to a gene: 5. The CDR3 DNA follows: TGTGCCAGCAGCCAATCCGGGACAGGACACTATGGCTACACCTTC. Amino acids: CASSQSGTGHYGYTF.

This clone appeared a single time. CDR3 sequence reads: CASSYSTGIYQKAFF. The CDR3 bases are TGTGCCAGCAGTTACTCGACAGGGATTTATCAGAAAGCTTTCTTT. The chain is built from TRBV6-5 and TRBJ1-1; 7 bases are a match to TRBD1. The V gene end was trimmed by 0 bases and the J gene end by 9 bases; junction bases not matched to a gene: 10. There are 15 residues in the CDR3. Germline values: CDR1 MNHEY, CDR2 SVGAGI.

The chain has TRBV10-3 and TRBJ2-7; 8 bases fit TRBD1. Germline-derived CDR1 and CDR2 are ENHRY and SYGVKD. The CDR3 is 13 amino acids. With 6 bases clipped from V and 4 bases from J, the junction kept 5 bases outside the gene matches. The CDR3 reads CAISPDRGYEQYF. CDR3 nucleotide sequence: TGTGCCATCAGCCCCGACAGGGGTTACGAGCAGTACTTC.

This chain links TRBV7-2 with TRBJ1-2, with TRBD1 identical over 7 bases. The CDR3 runs to 15 residues. J gave up 2 bases and V 5 bases, and 8 bases lay outside the gene matches. The germline gives CDR1 SGHTA, CDR2 FQGNSA. This CDR3 reads CASSPVPTGNYGYTF. CDR3 DNA: TGTGCCAGCAGCCCCGTTCCGACAGGGAACTATGGCTACACCTTC.

The DNA for the CDR3 is TGCGCCACGAAAGGGGGCGGGACCAGCACAGATACGCAGTATTTT. Its translation: CATKGGGTSTDTQYF. The chain couples TRBV10-2 to TRBJ2-3, with D possibly being TRBD1 (7 bases). Germline CDR1 is WSHSY and CDR2 is SAAADI. This CDR3 has 15 residues. Trimming stripped 10 bases from V and 0 bases from J, with 17 bases between.

V usage is TRBV19 and J usage is TRBJ1-2, with 8 bases aligning to TRBD1. The CDR3 runs 14 residues. V lost 8 bases to trimming and J lost 4 bases; unmatched junction nucleotides: 9. Germline values: CDR1 LNHDA, CDR2 SQIVND (reference sequence). DNA for the CDR3: TGTGCCAGTCGATCACAGGGGGGATTCTATGGCTACACCTTC. Protein: CASRSQGGFYGYTF.

V is TRBV28 and J is TRBJ1-5, with D maybe TRBD1 (5 bases). V lost 5 bases to trimming and J lost 0 bases, with 14 bases between them. The germline gives CDR1 MDHEN, CDR2 SYDVKM. The CDR3 has 16 amino acids. The CDR3 nucleotides read TGTGCCAGCAGTCACGCAGGGACCTCTAGCAATCAGCCCCAGCATTTT. Protein sequence: CASSHAGTSSNQPQHF.

The chain recombines TRBV15 with TRBJ2-1; no firm D call. This CDR3 has 13 amino acids. Trimming took off 5 bases at V and 6 bases at J, with 11 bases between the two ends. CDR1 and CDR2 from the germline V gene are LNHNV and YYDKDF (reference sequence). The CDR3 bases are TGTGCCACCAGCCCTCAGACTGCCAATGAGCAGTTCTTC. Translation: CATSPQTANEQFF. The full variable domain, completed using reference TRBV15 and TRBJ2-1, is DAMVIQNPRYQVTQFGKPVTLSCSQTLNHNVMYWYQQKSSQAPKLLFHYYDKDFNNEADTPDNFQSRRPNTSFCFLDIRSPGLGDTAMYLCATSPQTANEQFFGPGTRLTVL.

This rearrangement joins TRBV16 to TRBJ1-6; the D is unclear. Germline V gives CDR1 KGHSY, CDR2 FQNENV. The CDR3 extends over 13 amino acids. Trimming stripped 0 bases from V and 10 bases from J, with 7 bases between. CDR3: CASSQSMESPLHF. The CDR3 region has the DNA TGTGCCAGCAGCCAATCGATGGAATCACCCCTCCACTTT.

The chain combines TRBV27 with TRBJ1-1, with unresolved D. V was shortened by 8 bases and J by 0 bases, with 10 bases between the two germline ends. From germline, CDR1 is MNHEY and CDR2 SMNVEV (reference sequence). This CDR3 is built from 13 residues. The CDR3 bases are TGTGCCAGCCGGAGGGCTATGAACACTGAAGCTTTCTTT. It specifies CASRRAMNTEAFF.

This rearrangement joins TRBV27 to TRBJ2-7, with TRBD2 as a possible D gene (7 bases). CDR1 is MNHEY and CDR2 is SMNVEV in the germline V gene (reference sequence). The CDR3 sequence is 14 residues long. V gave up 2 bases and J gave up 7 bases, with 15 bases separating them. CDR3 in amino acids: CASSLGGGRREQYF. The CDR3 bases are TGTGCCAGCAGTTTAGGGGGGGGGCGCCGGGAGCAGTACTTC.

The genes are TRBV11-2 and TRBJ2-1, with TRBD1 matching 11 bases. V shed 5 bases, J shed 8 bases, and the junction held 5 bases outside the gene matches. This CDR3 comprises 14 residues. Germline V CDR1 and CDR2: SGHAT, FQNNGV. The CDR3 loop reads CASSLGTGGDEQFF. The CDR3 DNA follows: TGTGCCAGCAGCCTAGGGACAGGGGGGGATGAGCAGTTCTTC.

The CDR3 here is CASRGTGGSTGELFF. In DNA form, the CDR3 reads TGTGCCAGCAGGGGGACAGGGGGCAGCACCGGGGAGCTGTTTTTT. The chain combines TRBV6-5 with TRBJ2-2; TRBD1 matches at 12 bases. The CDR3 is made up of 15 amino acids. The germline gives CDR1 MNHEY, CDR2 SVGAGI. Trimming at V came to 6 bases and at J to 4 bases, leaving 3 bases not matched to a gene.

This clone has just one count. The V call is TRBV30, the J call TRBJ1-3, with unresolved D. The CDR3 is 11 amino acids. The germline V and J ends were trimmed by 2 bases and 5 bases, with 4 bases remaining between them. The germline V gene encodes CDR1 GTSNPN and CDR2 SVGIG (reference sequence). The CDR3 loop reads CAWSTRNTIYF. The CDR3 bases are TGTGCCTGGAGTACCCGAAACACCATATATTTT.

The J gene is TRBJ2-1, the V gene TRBV27; TRBD2 aligns across 9 bases. This CDR3 spans 14 amino acids. V lost 6 bases, J lost 5 bases, and 5 bases stayed unmatched. Per germline, CDR1 MNHEY and CDR2 SMNVEV (reference sequence). As DNA, the CDR3 is TGTGCCAGCAGCCAGCGGGGGGACCACAATGAGCAGTTCTTC. Its protein is CASSQRGDHNEQFF.

This CDR3 is CASSYTGSPDTQYF. Written as DNA, the CDR3 is TGTGCCAGCAGTTACACAGGGAGTCCAGATACGCAGTATTTT. The rearrangement links TRBV6-2 or TRBV6-3 to TRBJ2-3; TRBD1 might be the D (6 bases). Per the germline V gene, CDR1 is MNHEY and CDR2 is SVGEGT. This CDR3 region has 14 residues. V was clipped by 2 bases and J by 4 bases, with 10 bases between them.

This clone is a singleton in its sample. V gene TRBV6-6 combines with J gene TRBJ1-5; D call uncertain. CDR3 length: 13 amino acids. V was trimmed by 6 bases and J by 4 bases, leaving 10 bases between them. CDR1 is MNHNY, CDR2 SVGAGI, per germline (reference sequence). The CDR3 protein is CASRVDPNQPQHF. The CDR3 DNA reads as TGTGCCAGCAGGGTTGACCCGAATCAGCCCCAGCATTTT.

The genes are TRBV6-5 and TRBJ1-1, with D hard to call. V was shortened by 6 bases and J by 3 bases, with 11 bases between the two germline ends. CDR3 length: 13 amino acids. Germline lookup yields CDR1 MNHEY and CDR2 SVGAGI. CDR3: CASRVTEYTEAFF. CDR3 in DNA: TGTGCCAGCAGAGTCACAGAATACACTGAAGCTTTCTTT.